At least ten counts were recorded for the clone carrying this TCR beta chain. Germline and junction disagree at one end, which may indicate a read error. The data were taken from a study of human T cells and chemical hapten exposure. Looked up from germline, CDR1 is MDHEN and CDR2 is SYDVKM. There are 13 residues in the CDR3. Described time point: pre-sensitization, week 0. Treatment of the sample: therapeutic diphenylcyclopropenone sensitization with weekly scalp DPC. MiXCR, applied by TCRdb to the RACE reads, yields one record per CDR3 protein. Among fewer than 300,000 distinct CDR3 sequences listed, 7.5% to 9% were seen once.

The chain joins TRBV28 to TRBJ2-5, with 8 positions matching TRBD1. The sequence came from a man aged 18 to 35 with alopecia areata. Some clones in this sample may be carry-over from other donors' samples. Sample: whole blood, taken in connection with sensitization to the hapten diphenylcyclopropenone (DPC). CDR3 bases: TGTGCCAGCAGTCTTACAAGACAGGGGACGCCTAACTTC. Protein: CASSLTRQGTPNF.